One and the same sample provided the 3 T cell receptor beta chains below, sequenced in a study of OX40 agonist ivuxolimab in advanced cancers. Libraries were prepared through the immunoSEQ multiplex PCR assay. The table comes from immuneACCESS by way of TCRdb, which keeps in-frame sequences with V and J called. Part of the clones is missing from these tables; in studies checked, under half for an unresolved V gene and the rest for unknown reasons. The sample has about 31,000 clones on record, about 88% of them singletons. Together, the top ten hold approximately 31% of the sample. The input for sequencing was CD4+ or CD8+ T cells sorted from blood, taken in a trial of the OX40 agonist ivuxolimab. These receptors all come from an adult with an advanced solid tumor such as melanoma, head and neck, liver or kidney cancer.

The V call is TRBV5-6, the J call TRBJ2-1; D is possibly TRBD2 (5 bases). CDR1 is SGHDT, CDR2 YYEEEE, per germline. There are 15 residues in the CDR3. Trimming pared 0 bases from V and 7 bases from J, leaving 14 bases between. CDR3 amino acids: CASSLDGMSGNEQFF. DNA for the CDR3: TGTGCCAGCAGCTTGGACGGGATGTCGGGAAATGAGCAGTTCTTC.

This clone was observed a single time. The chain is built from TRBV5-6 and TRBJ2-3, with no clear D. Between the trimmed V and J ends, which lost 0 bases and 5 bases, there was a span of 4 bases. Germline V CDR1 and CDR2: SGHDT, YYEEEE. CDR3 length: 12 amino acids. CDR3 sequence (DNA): TGTGCCAGCAGCTTGGAAGGAGATACGCAGTATTTT. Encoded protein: CASSLEGDTQYF.

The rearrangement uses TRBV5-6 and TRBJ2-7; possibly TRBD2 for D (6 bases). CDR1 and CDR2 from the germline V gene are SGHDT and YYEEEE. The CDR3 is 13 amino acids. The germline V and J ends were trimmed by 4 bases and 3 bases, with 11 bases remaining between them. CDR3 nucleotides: TGTGCCAGCAGCCCGGGACTGAACTACGAGCAGTACTTC. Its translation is CASSPGLNYEQYF.